The T cell receptor beta chain under discussion was sequenced for a study of T cell responses to AZD1222 COVID-19 vaccine. General study findings and limits: Repertoires were obtained only post-peak T cell response. Nearly half of spike-specific TCRs reportedly target unmutated variant regions. The donor cohort was predominantly white British with a female majority, and clonal diversity may have been underestimated.

To note about this clone: Antigen specificity is unknown.

Per the germline V gene, CDR1 is SNHLY and CDR2 is FYNNEI. The length of the CDR3 is 14 residues. Trimming cost V 8 bases and J 6 bases, with 14 bases left between them. The data were produced by immunoSEQ multiplex PCR, yet TCRdb's version contains in-frame clones alone and is incomplete. This sample has approximately 90,000 clones, with 85% to 90% found just once. The starting material was peripheral blood, obtained on day 0 of AZD1222 vaccination. The chain links TRBV2 to TRBJ1-6; D is perhaps TRBD1 (5 bases). This sequence originates from an adult in good health. CDR3 DNA: TGTGCCAGCTCCGGGTTGGGGGTTAATTCACCCCTCCACTTT. Protein product: CASSGLGVNSPLHF.